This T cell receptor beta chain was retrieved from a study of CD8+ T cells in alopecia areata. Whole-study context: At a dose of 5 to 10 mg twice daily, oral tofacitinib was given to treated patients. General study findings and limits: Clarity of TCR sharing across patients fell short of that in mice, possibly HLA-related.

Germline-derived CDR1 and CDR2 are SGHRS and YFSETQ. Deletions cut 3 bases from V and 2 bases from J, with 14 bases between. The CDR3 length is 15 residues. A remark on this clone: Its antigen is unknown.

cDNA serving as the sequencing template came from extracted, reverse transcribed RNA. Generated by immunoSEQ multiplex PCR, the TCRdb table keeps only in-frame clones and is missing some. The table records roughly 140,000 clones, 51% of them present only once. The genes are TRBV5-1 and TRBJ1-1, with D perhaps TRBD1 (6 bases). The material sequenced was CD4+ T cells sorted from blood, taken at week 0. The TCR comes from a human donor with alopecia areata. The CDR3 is CASSSETGFNTEAFF. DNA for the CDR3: TGCGCCAGCAGCTCCGAGACAGGTTTCAACACTGAAGCTTTCTTT.